This entry lists 17 T cell receptor beta chains sequenced from one sample in a study of T cell responses to AZD1222 COVID-19 vaccine. The data were produced by immunoSEQ multiplex PCR, yet TCRdb's version contains in-frame clones alone and is incomplete. The sample includes some 110,000 clones, 93% of them seen just once. The sample here was peripheral blood, taken on day 0 of AZD1222 vaccination. These receptors were taken from an adult in good health.

V gene TRBV3-1 (or the pseudogene TRBV3-2) combines with J gene TRBJ1-2; D perhaps matches TRBD1 (5 bases). The ends were cut back, 4 bases at V and 8 bases at J, with 17 bases in the middle. Looked up from germline, CDR1 is LGHDT and CDR2 is YNNKEL (reference sequence). The CDR3 has 14 amino acids. CDR3 in DNA: TGTGCCAGCAGCCGAGGGGACGGGGAGAGGGGCTACACCTTC. This encodes CASSRGDGERGYTF.

A single count supports this clone. The chain employs TRBV10-3 and TRBJ2-1; 15 bases map to TRBD2. The germline gives CDR1 ENHRY, CDR2 SYGVKD. The CDR3 is 15 residues long. V shed 3 bases, J shed 12 bases, and the junction held 6 bases outside the gene matches. The CDR3 coding sequence is TGTGCCATCAGTGAAGGACTAGCGGGAGGGCTTGGGCAGTTCTTC. Amino acids: CAISEGLAGGLGQFF.

This clone occurred once. The chain links TRBV7-9 to TRBJ2-7; 12 positions match TRBD2. In germline, CDR1 is SEHNR, CDR2 FQNEAQ (reference sequence). V shed 4 bases, J shed 2 bases, and the junction held 6 bases outside the gene matches. The CDR3 consists of 16 residues. CDR3 loop: CASSSLTSGSAYEQYF. DNA for the CDR3: TGTGCCAGCAGCTCGTTGACTAGCGGGAGCGCCTACGAGCAGTACTTC. The whole variable domain, remainder taken from reference TRBV7-9 and TRBJ2-7, is DTGVSQNPRHKITKRGQNVTFRCDPISEHNRLYWYRQTLGQGPEFLTYFQNEAQLEKSRLLSDRFSAERPKGSFSTLEIQRTEQGDSAMYLCASSSLTSGSAYEQYFGPGTRLTVT.

The rearrangement links TRBV4-2 to TRBJ2-3; D gene uncertain. With 4 bases removed from V and 1 base from J, the gap between germline ends came to 21 bases. The germline CDR1 and CDR2 sequences are LGHNA and YNFKEQ. The CDR3 totals 18 residues. Written as DNA, the CDR3 is TGTGCCAGCAGCCCTGGCCAGGTATCATCACACGGCACAGATACGCAGTATTTT. Protein sequence: CASSPGQVSSHGTDTQYF.

The rearrangement uses TRBV7-3 and TRBJ2-2; D is unresolved. CDR1 and CDR2 from the germline V gene are SGHTA and FQGTGA. This CDR3 has 16 amino acids. Deletions cut 5 bases from V and 3 bases from J, with 16 bases between. DNA for the CDR3: TGTGCCAGCAGCCCGAGCCGTGACACCTACACCGGGGAGCTGTTTTTT. Residues: CASSPSRDTYTGELFF.

The chain couples TRBV7-2 to TRBJ1-2; D unresolved. Germline-derived CDR1 and CDR2 are SGHTA and FQGNSA. This CDR3 has 14 amino acids. V was trimmed by 5 bases and J by 6 bases, leaving 16 bases between them. Here the CDR3 DNA reads TGTGCCAGCAGCCCTCGCATCGGTACCCATGGCTACACCTTC. Amino acids: CASSPRIGTHGYTF.

The rearrangement uses TRBV2 and TRBJ1-1, with D perhaps TRBD1 (6 bases). Trimming removed 6 bases from V and 2 bases from J, with 13 bases in between. In germline, CDR1 is SNHLY, CDR2 FYNNEI. The CDR3 is 14 residues long. The CDR3 region is CASRQGVLNTEAFF. The CDR3 DNA is TGTGCCAGCAGACAGGGTGTGCTAAACACTGAAGCTTTCTTT.

The J gene is TRBJ2-1, the V gene TRBV4-1; unclear D gene. Deletions cut 1 base from V and 5 bases from J, with 15 bases between. The CDR3 covers 16 residues. The germline V gene has CDR1 MGHRA and CDR2 YSYEKL. The CDR3 protein is CASSQGGRNSNNEQFF. Written as DNA, the CDR3 is TGCGCCAGCAGCCAAGGCGGCAGAAACTCTAACAATGAGCAGTTCTTC.

This sequence joins TRBV28 and TRBJ2-7; D unclear. V lost 2 bases to trimming and J lost 6 bases, with 5 bases between them. Germline values: CDR1 MDHEN, CDR2 SYDVKM. This CDR3 comprises 11 residues. The CDR3 coding sequence is TGTGCCAGCAGTTTAAATTCCGAGCAGTACTTC. Protein product: CASSLNSEQYF.

This CDR3 is CAWSVLEAANEKLFF. The CDR3 DNA reads TGTGCCTGGAGTGTACTCGAAGCGGCTAATGAAAAACTGTTTTTT. The V and J genes are TRBV30 and TRBJ1-4; D remains unclear. The CDR3 has 15 residues. Trimming shortened V by 0 bases and J by 3 bases, and 11 bases separated the two germline ends. Germline values: CDR1 GTSNPN, CDR2 SVGIG (reference sequence). Full variable domain (rest looked up from reference TRBV30 and TRBJ1-4): SQTIHQWPATLVQPVGSPLSLECTVEGTSNPNLYWYRQAAGRGLQLLFYSVGIGQISSEVPQNLSASRPQDRQFILSSKKLLLSDSGFYLCAWSVLEAANEKLFFGSGTQLSVL.

The chain joins TRBV10-1 to TRBJ2-1, with D possibly TRBD1 on 7 matching bases. V was cut by 6 bases and J by 3 bases, with 15 bases left in between. Germline V gives CDR1 WNHNN, CDR2 SYGVQD (reference sequence). The CDR3 sequence is 15 residues long. Written as DNA, the CDR3 is TGCGCCAGCAGCGTCAGACAGGGACTCTACAATGAGCAGTTCTTC. It codes for CASSVRQGLYNEQFF.

The V gene is TRBV6-2 or TRBV6-3, the J gene TRBJ1-5, with D uncertain. V lost 2 bases, J lost 6 bases, and 17 bases lay in between. Germline V CDR1 and CDR2: MNHEY, SVGEGT. The length of the CDR3 is 16 residues. The CDR3 sequence is CASSYLQVGRGQPQHF. In DNA, the CDR3 is TGTGCCAGCAGTTACCTCCAGGTTGGGAGAGGTCAGCCCCAGCATTTT.

The chain recombines TRBV28 with TRBJ2-3; 7 bases map to TRBD2. This CDR3 spans 15 amino acids. The V segment lost 6 bases and the J segment 4 bases; nucleotides outside the gene matches: 10. The germline CDR1 and CDR2 sequences are MDHEN and SYDVKM. Written as DNA, the CDR3 is TGTGCCAGCAGCCCCTGGCGGGAGAGGGCAGATACGCAGTATTTT. This sequence encodes CASSPWRERADTQYF. The whole variable domain, filled in from reference TRBV28 and TRBJ2-3, reads DVKVTQSSRYLVKRTGEKVFLECVQDMDHENMFWYRQDPGLGLRLIYFSYDVKMKEKGDIPEGYSVSREKKERFSLILESASTNQTSMYLCASSPWRERADTQYFGPGTRLTVL.

CDR3 region: CASSPQSTDTQYF. The CDR3 DNA follows: TGTGCCAGCAGCCCGCAGAGCACAGATACGCAGTATTTT. The chain joins TRBV28 to TRBJ2-3; no clear D. Germline CDR1 MDHEN, CDR2 SYDVKM. V gave up 6 bases and J gave up 0 bases, with 7 bases separating them. CDR3 size: 13 residues.

This clone was detected a few times. The chain employs TRBV6-4 and TRBJ2-6; perhaps TRBD2 as D (5 bases). Germline CDR1 and CDR2: MRHNA and SNTAGT. CDR3 length: 16 amino acids. The V gene lost 3 bases and the J gene lost 4 bases, with 13 bases spanning the gap. The CDR3 reads CASSDAPGRGANVLTF. As DNA, the CDR3 is TGTGCCAGCAGTGATGCGCCGGGGAGAGGGGCCAACGTCCTGACTTTC.

CDR3 nucleotide sequence: TGTGCCAGCAGCTTGACACCTGACGGTCGGGAGCAGTACTTC. Encoded protein: CASSLTPDGREQYF. This rearrangement joins TRBV7-2 to TRBJ2-7; D uncertain. Deletions cut 3 bases from V and 7 bases from J, with 16 bases between. Germline CDR1 reads SGHTA; CDR2 reads FQGNSA. This CDR3 has 14 amino acids.

V and J are TRBV2 and TRBJ2-1; tentative D call: TRBD1 (5 bases). The CDR3 is 15 residues long. The V end lost 4 bases, the J end lost 7 bases, and 17 bases lay between the germline ends. Germline assignment: CDR1 SNHLY and CDR2 FYNNEI. DNA for the CDR3: TGTGCCAGCAGTGGGTGGACACCCCTAGGTAATGAGCAGTTCTTC. This sequence encodes CASSGWTPLGNEQFF.